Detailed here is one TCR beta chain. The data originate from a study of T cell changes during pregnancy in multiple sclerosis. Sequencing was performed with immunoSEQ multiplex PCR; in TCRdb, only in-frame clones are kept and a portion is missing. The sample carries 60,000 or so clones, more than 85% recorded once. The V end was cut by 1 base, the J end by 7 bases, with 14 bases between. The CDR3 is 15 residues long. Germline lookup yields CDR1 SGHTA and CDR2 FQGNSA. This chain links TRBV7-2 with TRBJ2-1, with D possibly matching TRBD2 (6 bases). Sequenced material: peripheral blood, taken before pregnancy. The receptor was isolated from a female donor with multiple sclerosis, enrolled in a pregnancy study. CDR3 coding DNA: TGTGCCAGCAGCTTAGGCGGGACCACTGGGAATGAGCAGTTCTTC. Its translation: CASSLGGTTGNEQFF.